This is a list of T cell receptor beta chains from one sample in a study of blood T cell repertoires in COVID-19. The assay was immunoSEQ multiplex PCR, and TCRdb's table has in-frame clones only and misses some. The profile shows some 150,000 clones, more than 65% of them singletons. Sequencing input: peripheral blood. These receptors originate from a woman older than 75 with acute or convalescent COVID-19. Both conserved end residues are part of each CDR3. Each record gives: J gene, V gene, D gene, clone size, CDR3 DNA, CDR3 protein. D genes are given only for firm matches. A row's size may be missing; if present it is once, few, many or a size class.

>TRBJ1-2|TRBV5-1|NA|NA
TGCGCCAGCAGCTCATTGTCGGTGCGGGGACCCTTTTATGGCTACACCTTC
CASSSLSVRGPFYGYTF
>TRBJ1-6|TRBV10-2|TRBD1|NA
TGCGCCAGCAGTGTCATGACAGGGGAGGGTAATTCACCCCTCCACTTT
CASSVMTGEGNSPLHF
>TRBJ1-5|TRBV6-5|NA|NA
TGTGCCAGCAGTTACTCGGCAGTGCGGAATCAGCCCCAGCATTTT
CASSYSAVRNQPQHF
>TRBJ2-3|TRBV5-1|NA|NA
TGCGCCAGCACCTTGACCTCCGGGACAATGAGCACAGATACGCAGTATTTT
CASTLTSGTMSTDTQYF
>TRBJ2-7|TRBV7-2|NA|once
TGTGCCAGCAGCTCAGGATCATCCTACGAGCAGTACTTC
CASSSGSSYEQYF
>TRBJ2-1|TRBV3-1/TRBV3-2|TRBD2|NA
TGTGCCAGCAGCCGCGCCGGGACTAGCAATGAGCAGTTCTTC
CASSRAGTSNEQFF
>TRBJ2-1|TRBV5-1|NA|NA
TGCGCCAGCACCCTCGGGGACTACAATGAGCAGTTCTTC
CASTLGDYNEQFF
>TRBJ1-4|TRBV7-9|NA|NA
TGTGCCAGCAGCTTAGGTGGCGGCAATGAAAAACTGTTTTTT
CASSLGGGNEKLFF
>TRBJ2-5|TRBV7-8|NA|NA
TGTGCCAGCAGCTTAGGACGGAGACAAGAGACCCAGTACTTC
CASSLGRRQETQYF
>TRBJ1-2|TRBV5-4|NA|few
TGTGCCAGCACCATGGGAGGCGCTCGGAACTATGGCTACACCTTC
CASTMGGARNYGYTF
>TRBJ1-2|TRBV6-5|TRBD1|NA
TGTGCCAGCAGGGGAGGACAGGGGCGCTATGGCTACACCTTC
CASRGGQGRYGYTF
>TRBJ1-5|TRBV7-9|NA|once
TGTGCCAGCAGCTTACTCAATCAGCCCCAGCATTTT
CASSLLNQPQHF
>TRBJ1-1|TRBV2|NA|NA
TGTGCCAGCAGTGACATGTGGGCCCCTGAAGCTTTCTTT
CASSDMWAPEAFF
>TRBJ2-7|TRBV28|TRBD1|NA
TGTGCCAGCAGCACAGGGGACTACGAGCAGTACTTC
CASSTGDYEQYF
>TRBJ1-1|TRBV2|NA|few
TGTGCCAGCACTCTCCCGTCCCCGGGGGACTCCGAAGCTTTCTTT
CASTLPSPGDSEAFF